This T cell receptor (beta chain) is from a study of a mutant IDH1 vaccine in newly diagnosed glioma. About the research overall: Vaccination of patients was performed eight times, in weeks 1, 3, 5, 7, 11, 15, 19 and 23. In some groups vaccination began 4-6 weeks post-radiotherapy; others received it with temozolomide. Patients' prior therapy spanned radiotherapy, temozolomide, or both; most underwent both. Whole-study results and caveats: Among top peripheral T cell clonotypes, changes seemed unrelated to pseudoprogression.

Concerning this clone itself: Its antigen is not identified.

The protocol was immunoSEQ multiplex PCR, while the TCRdb copy is restricted to in-frame clones and leaves out a portion. Here the sample spans tens of thousands of clones, over 70% being singletons. The sample's time point: week 11, during vaccination. One vaccine dose held 300 ug of mutant IDH1 20-mer peptide and came with topical imiquimod. The source was PBMCs, collected from a glioma patient whose treatment included an IDH1 peptide vaccine. The clonotype was recovered from a man in his fifties with glioma.

The DNA for the CDR3 is TGTGCCAGCAGTTTTTTCGGGGGAGGTAATGAGCAGTTCTTC. It translates to CASSFFGGGNEQFF. This chain connects TRBV27 to TRBJ2-1; possibly TRBD2 for D (6 bases). V was pared by 3 bases and J by 7 bases, with 13 bases between. The CDR3 extends over 14 amino acids. Germline values: CDR1 MNHEY, CDR2 SMNVEV (reference sequence).